The T cell receptor (beta chain) described here comes from a study of blood T cell repertoires in COVID-19. Germline V gene data show CDR1 as SGHVS and CDR2 as FNYEAQ. This CDR3 has 17 residues. Trimming removed 5 bases from V and 4 bases from J, with 21 bases in between. As handled by the study authors: Reference gene primers were amplified, and this amplification served to estimate nucleated cell counts. Only in-frame clones appear in the TCRdb table, and some are missing; sequencing was by immunoSEQ multiplex PCR. Clonal size and the V and J genes are those of that table, whereas D and trimming came from the DNA. Of about 300,000 clones in the sample, just over 85% were seen once. Adults between roughly 18 and 89 years of age took part from 24 US areas. Donors in Cohort 3 counted as recovered after two negative PCRs, clearance, or symptom resolution.

The source is a man aged 25-45 years who had recovered from COVID-19. What was sequenced was PBMCs or T cells enriched from blood (not recorded which). The genes are TRBV7-6 and TRBJ2-1; possible D gene TRBD2, 6 bases. The CDR3 nucleotides are TGTGCCAGCAGCGCCCAACCTCCGGGACTCGCATACAATGAGCAGTTCTTC. Translating it yields CASSAQPPGLAYNEQFF.